This T cell receptor beta chain derives from a study of regulatory T cells in long-lasting Graves disease. Study results and limitations: TCR diversity was lower in persistent Graves' patients than in newly diagnosed ones.

V lost 0 bases, J lost 3 bases, and 7 bases stayed unmatched. The CDR3 has 16 residues. CDR1 and CDR2 from the germline V gene are SEHNR and FQNEAQ (reference sequence). To make TCR beta libraries, researchers used iRepertoire HTBI primers and Arm-PCR of CDR3 regions. One entry per CDR3 protein results from TCRdb running MiXCR on the multiplex PCR reads. The sample includes about 450,000 distinct CDR3 sequences, 14% of them seen just once. The sample's time point: newly diagnosed GD, antithyroid drugs for less than 3 months. The TCR library used RNA extracted from PBMCs. As for this clonotype: What it recognizes is unknown.

This same sample was also taken into another study, of T cells in Graves' hyperthyroidism and ophthalmopathy.

The sequence was obtained from a woman between 45 and 65 years old with Graves disease. The sample was peripheral blood mononuclear cells (PBMCs), taken at new diagnosis, from a patient treated with antithyroid drugs. V usage is TRBV7-9 and J usage is TRBJ2-7, with 8 nucleotides matching TRBD2. The CDR3 bases are TGTGCCAGCAGCTTAGCGGTAGCGGGAACGGGCTACGAGCAGTACTTC. Translated, it gives CASSLAVAGTGYEQYF. The whole variable domain, remainder taken from reference TRBV7-9 and TRBJ2-7, is DTGVSQNPRHKITKRGQNVTFRCDPISEHNRLYWYRQTLGQGPEFLTYFQNEAQLEKSRLLSDRFSAERPKGSFSTLEIQRTEQGDSAMYLCASSLAVAGTGYEQYFGPGTRLTVT.